This T cell receptor (beta chain) was sequenced in a study of T cells expressing NK-cell markers. TCRdb re-called the 5' RACE reads; one entry per CDR3 protein, DNA not given. The repertoire table contains 500,000 to 600,000 distinct CDR3 sequences. Germline CDR1 LGHDT, CDR2 YNNKEL (reference sequence). This CDR3 is built from 17 residues. V gene TRBV3-1 combines with J gene TRBJ1-4. This sequence originates from a man younger than 30 in good health. The specimen was blood T cells: a sorted CD56 or NKG2C T cell subset, CD4+ or CD8+ T cells, or bulk PBMC T cells (not recorded which). CDR3 in amino acids: CASSQDRSTPSREKLFF.